The 28 T cell receptor beta chains listed next were all sequenced from one sample in a study of blood T cell repertoires in COVID-19. Produced via immunoSEQ multiplex PCR; TCRdb's table is partial and in-frame only. The data show roughly 160,000 clones, roughly 85% seen once. The sequenced material came from peripheral blood. The receptors come from a middle-aged man with acute or convalescent COVID-19.

This rearrangement joins TRBV3-1 (or the pseudogene TRBV3-2) to TRBJ2-2; D is perhaps TRBD1 (6 bases). Deletions cut 2 bases from V and 5 bases from J, with 9 bases between. The length of the CDR3 is 14 residues. The V gene's germline CDR1 is LGHDT and CDR2 YNNKEL (reference sequence). The chain's CDR3 is CASSQNRETGELFF. CDR3 DNA sequence: TGTGCCAGCAGCCAAAACAGGGAAACCGGGGAGCTGTTTTTT.

This chain connects TRBV3-1 (or the pseudogene TRBV3-2) to TRBJ2-7; TRBD2 might be the D (5 bases). The ends were cut back, 5 bases at V and 1 base at J, with 9 bases in the middle. The CDR3 totals 13 residues. The germline V gene has CDR1 LGHDT and CDR2 YNNKEL (reference sequence). CDR3 coding DNA: TGTGCCAGCAGCGAGGGCAGTTCCTACGAGCAGTACTTC. Protein: CASSEGSSYEQYF.

The chain uses TRBV9 and TRBJ2-3; TRBD1 agrees at 7 bases. V gave up 5 bases and J gave up 0 bases; unmatched junction bases: 9. Germline CDR1 and CDR2: SGDLS and YYNGEE. The CDR3 runs to 16 residues. The CDR3 DNA reads as TGTGCCAGCAGTGACCCCGACAGGGCGAGCACAGATACGCAGTATTTT. Protein sequence: CASSDPDRASTDTQYF.

The V and J genes are TRBV9 and TRBJ2-3, with 13 bases aligning to TRBD2. The V segment lost 3 bases and the J segment 2 bases; nucleotides outside the gene matches: 15. Germline values: CDR1 SGDLS, CDR2 YYNGEE. This CDR3 is built from 20 residues. The CDR3 reads CASSAGLRLAGGHPTDTQYF. CDR3 nucleotides: TGTGCCAGCAGCGCCGGTTTGAGACTAGCGGGGGGACACCCCACAGATACGCAGTATTTT.

The rearrangement joins TRBV5-4 to TRBJ1-2; no firm D call. Trimming took 2 bases from V and 6 from J, leaving 8 bases between them. Germline-derived CDR1 and CDR2 are SGHNT and YYREEE (reference sequence). The CDR3 runs 12 residues. The CDR3 region is CASSLNSDGYTF. The CDR3 nucleotides read TGTGCCAGCAGCTTAAACAGTGATGGCTACACCTTC.

This chain links TRBV3-1 (or the pseudogene TRBV3-2) with TRBJ1-5; no definite D call. The CDR3 extends over 14 amino acids. Trimming stripped 4 bases from V and 5 bases from J, with 12 bases between. CDR1 and CDR2 (germline): LGHDT, YNNKEL (reference sequence). The CDR3 DNA follows: TGTGCCAGCAGCCGCGAACAGCACCATCAGCCCCAGCATTTT. Protein: CASSREQHHQPQHF.

The genes are TRBV5-1 and TRBJ2-7; possibly TRBD2 for D (5 bases). CDR1 SGHRS and CDR2 YFSETQ come from the germline V gene. This CDR3 contains 12 residues. V was cut by 5 bases and J by 1 base, with 7 bases left in between. In nucleotides, the CDR3 is TGCGCCAGCAGAAGGGAGTCCTACGAGCAGTACTTC. Its translation: CASRRESYEQYF.

Here the CDR3 reads CASSLRGTGGSNQPQHF. CDR3 coding DNA: TGTGCCAGCAGTTTACGGGGAACAGGGGGTAGCAATCAGCCCCAGCATTTT. The chain carries TRBV27 and TRBJ1-5; TRBD1 agrees at 8 bases. The CDR3 runs to 17 residues. The V and J ends lost 2 bases and 0 bases, in that order; junction bases with no gene match: 6. Germline CDR1 MNHEY, CDR2 SMNVEV (reference sequence).

The J gene is TRBJ2-5, the V gene TRBV30; a possible D gene is TRBD1 (6 bases). This CDR3 has 13 residues. The germline CDR1 and CDR2 sequences are GTSNPN and SVGIG (reference sequence). With 4 bases removed from V and 4 bases from J, the gap between germline ends came to 13 bases. In DNA form, the CDR3 reads TGTGCCTGGAAGGTCGCAGGGGTAGAGACCCAGTACTTC. Amino acid sequence: CAWKVAGVETQYF.

This clone was seen a few times. The J gene is TRBJ1-1, the V gene TRBV12-3 or TRBV12-4, with D unresolved. There are 13 residues in the CDR3. The V end lost 0 bases, the J end lost 3 bases, and 5 bases lay between the germline ends. The CDR3 DNA reads TGTGCCAGCAGTTTAGCCGGGGACACTGAAGCTTTCTTT. Translating gives CASSLAGDTEAFF.

This sequence joins TRBV15 and TRBJ1-1, with D uncertain. V lost 5 bases and J 7 bases, leaving 14 bases between the germline ends. This CDR3 is 13 amino acids long. Germline-derived CDR1 and CDR2 are LNHNV and YYDKDF (reference sequence). The CDR3 sequence: CATSGHRLLEAFF. CDR3 nucleotide sequence: TGTGCCACCAGCGGGCACCGCCTGCTTGAAGCTTTCTTT.

A few counts support this clone. Other DNA sequences of this sample code for an identical CDR3. The chain recombines TRBV3-1 (or the pseudogene TRBV3-2) with TRBJ1-6, with 7 bases identical to TRBD1. Unmatched junction bases numbered 0, after V lost 1 base and J lost 6 bases. The germline V gene has CDR1 LGHDT and CDR2 YNNKEL (reference sequence). The CDR3 has 14 amino acids. CDR3 DNA sequence: TGTGCCAGCAGCCAAGGACAGGGTAATTCACCCCTCCACTTT. Its protein is CASSQGQGNSPLHF.

This clone was detected once. As DNA, the CDR3 is TGTGCCAGCAGCGCCGGACAGGGGGCGTCCCATGAGCAGTTCTTC. Its translation: CASSAGQGASHEQFF. This rearrangement joins TRBV11-2 to TRBJ2-1; TRBD1 aligns across 11 bases. Germline lookup yields CDR1 SGHAT and CDR2 FQNNGV. The length of the CDR3 is 15 residues. The V and J ends lost 5 bases and 8 bases, in that order; junction bases with no gene match: 8.

This rearrangement joins TRBV18 to TRBJ1-1; D is possibly TRBD1 (6 bases). This CDR3 has 13 residues. The germline V and J ends were trimmed by 4 bases and 2 bases, with 8 bases remaining between them. The V gene's germline CDR1 is KGHSH and CDR2 LQKENI. The CDR3 nucleotides are TGTGCCAGCTCACAAGGGGGAAACACTGAAGCTTTCTTT. Amino acids: CASSQGGNTEAFF. The entire variable domain, with the rest obtained from reference TRBV18 and TRBJ1-1, is as follows: NAGVMQNPRHLVRRRGQEARLRCSPMKGHSHVYWYRQLPEEGLKFMVYLQKENIIDESGMPKERFSAEFPKEGPSILRIQQVVRGDSAAYFCASSQGGNTEAFFGQGTRLTVV.

The chain couples TRBV29-1 to TRBJ2-7, with D hard to call. Germline loops: CDR1 SQVTM, CDR2 ANQGSEA. V was trimmed by 7 bases and J by 3 bases, leaving 7 bases between them. This CDR3 spans 10 amino acids. The CDR3 nucleotides read TGCAGCGCTCAGGACTACGAGCAGTACTTC. This gives the protein CSAQDYEQYF.

The V gene is TRBV9, the J gene TRBJ1-1, with D tentatively TRBD1 (6 bases). This CDR3 has 15 residues. Germline CDR1 reads SGDLS; CDR2 reads YYNGEE. The V gene lost 2 bases and the J gene lost 1 base, with 12 bases spanning the gap. CDR3 sequence (DNA): TGTGCCAGCAGCGTGTTAGGGGGTGGGAACACTGAAGCTTTCTTT. Translating it yields CASSVLGGGNTEAFF.

The rearrangement uses TRBV25-1 and TRBJ1-1; the D gene is possibly TRBD1 (6 bases). The V end was cut by 3 bases, the J end by 7 bases, with 18 bases between. Germline V lookup: CDR1 MGHDK, CDR2 SYGVNS. This CDR3 contains 15 residues. CDR3 region: CASSDPQGGTREAFF. Here the CDR3 DNA reads TGTGCCAGCAGTGATCCACAGGGAGGGACCCGTGAAGCTTTCTTT. Combining the CDR3 with reference TRBV25-1 and TRBJ1-1 gives the whole variable domain EADIYQTPRYLVIGTGKKITLECSQTMGHDKMYWYQQDPGMELHLIHYSYGVNSTEKGDLSSESTVSRIRTEHFPLTLESARPSHTSQYLCASSDPQGGTREAFFGQGTRLTVV.

The gene calls are TRBV5-4 and TRBJ1-2, with TRBD1 matching over 9 bases. Germline loops: CDR1 SGHNT, CDR2 YYREEE (reference sequence). The CDR3 is 18 amino acids. V lost 4 bases to trimming and J lost 3 bases; unmatched junction nucleotides: 16. Here the CDR3 reads CASSGYRGRDLSDYGYTF. The DNA of the CDR3 is TGTGCCAGCAGCGGATACAGGGGGCGCGATTTGTCCGACTATGGCTACACCTTC.

V gene TRBV11-2 combines with J gene TRBJ2-3; 7 bases align to TRBD2. Germline lookup yields CDR1 SGHAT and CDR2 FQNNGV. The CDR3 extends over 14 amino acids. J gave up 6 bases and V 3 bases, and 6 bases lay outside the gene matches. CDR3 in DNA: TGTGCCAGCAGCTTGTGGGGGGGACTGGATACGCAGTATTTT. This codes for CASSLWGGLDTQYF. The full variable domain, in which reference TRBV11-2 and TRBJ2-3 provide the parts outside the CDR3, is EAGVAQSPRYKIIEKRQSVAFWCNPISGHATLYWYQQILGQGPKLLIQFQNNGVVDDSQLPKDRFSAERLKGVDSTLKIQPAKLEDSAVYLCASSLWGGLDTQYFGPGTRLTVL.

This chain connects TRBV7-2 to TRBJ2-2; weak D call: TRBD2 (6 bases). The V end was cut by 4 bases, the J end by 2 bases, with 14 bases between. This CDR3 has 16 residues. Germline CDR1 and CDR2: SGHTA and FQGNSA. CDR3: CASSSGVQINTGELFF. In nucleotides, the CDR3 is TGTGCCAGCAGCTCGGGGGTCCAGATAAACACCGGGGAGCTGTTTTTT. Looking up the rest from reference TRBV7-2 and TRBJ2-2 gives the full variable domain: GAGVSQSPSNKVTEKGKDVELRCDPISGHTALYWYRQSLGQGLEFLIYFQGNSAPDKSGLPSDRFSAERTGGSVSTLTIQRTQQEDSAVYLCASSSGVQINTGELFFGEGSRLTVL.

The sample holds one count of this clone. The rearrangement joins TRBV11-2 to TRBJ2-3; D is undetermined. Germline V gene sequence: CDR1 SGHAT, CDR2 FQNNGV. V lost 4 bases to trimming and J lost 6 bases, with 23 bases between them. This CDR3 contains 17 residues. In DNA, the CDR3 is TGTGCCAGCAGCTATCGATTGGGCACTCTCGATTTGGATACGCAGTATTTT. This gives the protein CASSYRLGTLDLDTQYF.

This clone was recorded once. The V gene is TRBV24-1, the J gene TRBJ2-1; possibly TRBD1 for D (5 bases). The V end lost 4 bases, the J end lost 8 bases, and 14 bases lay between the germline ends. This CDR3 has 14 amino acids. CDR1 and CDR2 from the germline V gene are KGHDR and SFDVKD. This CDR3 is CATSDPGQAHEQFF. DNA for the CDR3: TGTGCCACCAGTGACCCCGGACAAGCCCATGAGCAGTTCTTC.

V and J are TRBV5-1 and TRBJ1-2; no firm D call. This CDR3 is built from 13 residues. V gave up 5 bases and J gave up 6 bases, with 14 bases separating them. Germline CDR1 reads SGHRS; CDR2 reads YFSETQ. The CDR3 is CASRALGAHGYTF. The CDR3 region has the DNA TGCGCCAGCAGGGCCCTGGGAGCCCATGGCTACACCTTC. Filled out from reference TRBV5-1 and TRBJ1-2, the complete variable domain reads KAGVTQTPRYLIKTRGQQVTLSCSPISGHRSVSWYQQTPGQGLQFLFEYFSETQRNKGNFPGRFSGRQFSNSRSEMNVSTLELGDSALYLCASRALGAHGYTFGSGTRLTVV.

This chain joins TRBV5-6 and TRBJ2-7, with D maybe TRBD1 (6 bases). Germline V lookup: CDR1 SGHDT, CDR2 YYEEEE. The V end lost 4 bases, the J end lost 3 bases, and 11 bases lay between the germline ends. The CDR3 consists of 13 residues. The CDR3 region has the DNA TGTGCCAGCAGCCTCAGGGGCGGCTACGAGCAGTACTTC. Its translation: CASSLRGGYEQYF.

The chain has TRBV20-1 and TRBJ1-1; 8 bases agree with TRBD1. Losses at the gene ends were 6 bases for V and 12 bases for J; bases not matched to a gene: 9. The CDR3 runs to 11 residues. Germline CDR1 DFQATT, CDR2 SNEGSKA (reference sequence). The CDR3 protein is CSAPRDRGPFF. In DNA form, the CDR3 reads TGCAGTGCACCCAGAGACAGGGGTCCTTTCTTT.

V is TRBV5-1 and J is TRBJ2-7; weak D call: TRBD1 (5 bases). Trimming shortened V by 4 bases and J by 1 base, and 12 bases separated the two germline ends. The CDR3 covers 14 residues. Germline V gene sequence: CDR1 SGHRS, CDR2 YFSETQ. CDR3 sequence: CASSPTTGSYEQYF. In DNA, the CDR3 is TGCGCCAGCAGCCCAACCACAGGTTCCTACGAGCAGTACTTC.

CDR3 DNA: TGTGCCACCAGCAGTCCCGCGGGGGGCTCCTACGAGCAGTACTTC. It yields the protein CATSSPAGGSYEQYF. This chain uses TRBV15 with TRBJ2-7; 8 nucleotides match TRBD2. V lost 3 bases and J lost 0; bases outside the gene matches: 4. This CDR3 comprises 15 residues. Germline values: CDR1 LNHNV, CDR2 YYDKDF (reference sequence).

The chain employs TRBV5-1 and TRBJ2-6, with D hard to call. V dropped 3 bases and J dropped 0 bases, with 10 bases sitting between them. The CDR3 runs 16 residues. Germline lookup yields CDR1 SGHRS and CDR2 YFSETQ. The CDR3: CASSSLDFSGANVLTF. The CDR3 DNA is TGCGCCAGCAGCTCCTTAGACTTCTCTGGGGCCAACGTCCTGACTTTC.